This T cell receptor (beta chain) is drawn from a study of OX40 agonist ivuxolimab in advanced cancers. At the level of the study: Prior checkpoint blockade (anti-PD-1, anti-PD-L1 or anti-CTLA-4) was permitted; 40% had it. Two patients with cutaneous melanoma and one with hepatocellular carcinoma, three in total, showed partial responses.

TCRdb's table, derived via immunoSEQ multiplex PCR, lists solely in-frame clones and lacks some. The repertoire holds fewer than 100,000 clones, with approximately 86% as singletons. CDR3 length: 13 amino acids. CDR1 is SGHTA, CDR2 FQGTGA, per germline. V lost 5 bases to trimming and J lost 5 bases, with 10 bases between them. Blood specimens came from baseline, cycle 4 day 1, and cycle 7 day 1. This rearrangement joins TRBV7-3 to TRBJ2-1; no definite D call. The TCR originated in an adult with an advanced solid tumor such as melanoma, head and neck, liver or kidney cancer. This specimen was CD4+ or CD8+ T cells sorted from blood, taken in a trial of the OX40 agonist ivuxolimab. The CDR3: CASSPRPDNEQFF. The DNA of the CDR3 is TGTGCCAGCAGCCCCCGACCCGACAATGAGCAGTTCTTC.